The text below deals with one T cell receptor beta chain. As yet, its antigen is unknown. Primers for the PCR totalled 60 Vbeta and 13 Jbeta. The repertoire was sequenced with immunoSEQ multiplex PCR; TCRdb's copy has only in-frame clones and lacks some. Of about 180,000 clones listed, 84% are singletons. This entry belongs to a study of cytomegalovirus exposure and HLA in healthy donors. Per germline, CDR1 SGHVS and CDR2 FNYEAQ. Trimming took off 1 base at V and 1 base at J, with 16 bases between the two ends. This CDR3 spans 17 amino acids. Findings and caveats of the study: There were reportedly fewer N-insertions in an Asian-associated ancestry cluster than the approximately 630-donor mean, in a later analysis. There were 150 to 200 TCR beta chains listed as cytomegalovirus-associated. Available immune exposure information was restricted to CMV serostatus only.

This sequence joins TRBV7-6 and TRBJ2-5; D is perhaps TRBD2 (6 bases). Sequenced: PBMCs. The source is a man aged 18-30 years in good health and CMV-seronegative. The CDR3 loop is CASSLDVPGGIQETQYF. The CDR3 nucleotides are TGTGCCAGCAGCTTAGATGTCCCAGGAGGGATCCAAGAGACCCAGTACTTC.